This T cell receptor beta chain was retrieved from a study of siplizumab effects on memory and regulatory T cells (dated by TCRdb to between 2019 and 2020). General notes on the study: The effect of the anti-CD2 antibody siplizumab on alloreactive T-cell subsets was examined in allogeneic mixed lymphocyte reactions constructed from human PBMCs. Findings and caveats that apply to the study as a whole: Among mappable alloreactive CD4+ clones, the Treg-derived fraction averaged around 69% with siplizumab versus approximately 27% in control reactions. A naive or memory phenotype could not be assigned to roughly 75-96% of proliferating CD4+ or CD8+ clones. The cumulative frequency of alloreactive sequences that could be traced back to unstimulated CD4+ memory T cells was significantly reduced by siplizumab. Because sequences below about 10^-5 frequency were poorly captured, only a minor fraction of alloreactive clones could be mapped to unstimulated subsets. Compared with memory T cells, unstimulated naive T cells appeared more diverse, and naive cells seemed to make a substantial contribution to the alloresponse. Whether proliferating Tregs from siplizumab cultures were suppressive was not functionally confirmed.

Library construction relied on the immunoSEQ multiplex PCR assay. Around 100,000 TCR templates per sample were assayed by the deep sequencing platform. Genomic DNA extracted from sorted T cells was used for TCRbeta CDR3 sequencing. Regarding the original processing steps: The R programming language was used for clonal analysis of TCRbeta CDR3 data. Alloreactive CD4+ and CD8+ clones were identified by comparing unstimulated samples to CFSE-low samples taken after the reaction. Regulatory or non-regulatory origin was assigned to alloreactive CD4+ clones by matching of sequences to sorted unstimulated Treg and non-Treg repertoires. TCRdb obtained this table from immuneACCESS and retained in-frame rearrangements with V and J assigned. These tables miss some clones; where compared with another copy, unresolved V genes account for less than half of the shortfall, and the remainder is unexplained. V, J and clone size were drawn from that table, and D and trimming were deduced from the DNA. Recorded for this sample are approximately 58,000 clones; roughly 93% of them occurred a single time. The ten largest account for 30% to 40% of the sample.

Including the terminal cysteine and phenylalanine, the CDR3 comprises 15 residues. Only the CDR3 DNA stays, 45 bases, in frame from base 1. From V the trimming removes 2 bases and from J it removes 7 bases, while the gene matches leave 9 bases of the junction unaccounted for. Taken from the germline V gene (reference sequence), the CDR1 and CDR2 loops are SGHNT and YYREEE. Sorted unstimulated T cells, along with proliferating T cells recovered from mixed lymphocyte reactions, underwent TCRbeta CDR3 sequencing. Fresh whole blood from 9 to 10 HLA-typed healthy donors served as the source for isolating PBMCs. This clone was observed a single time. This clone's antigen is unknown. Per-nucleotide qualities are absent, and no much larger clonotype sits a single base away.

Source material: CD8+ T cells sorted from blood. This sequence uses TRBV5-4 and TRBJ2-1; TRBD1 aligns with 7 central bases. The clonotype was recovered from a human donor in good health. The sequenced DNA: TGTGCCAGCAGCTTCGGGGCAGGGGGACGGAATGAGCAGTTCTTC. It is translated as CASSFGAGGRNEQFF. With the rest looked up from the reference TRBV5-4 and TRBJ2-1 genes rather than sequenced, the full variable domain is ETGVTQSPTHLIKTRGQQVTLRCSSQSGHNTVSWYQQALGQGPQFIFQYYREEENGRGNFPPRFSGLQFPNYSSELNVNALELDDSALYLCASSFGAGGRNEQFFGPGTRLTVL.